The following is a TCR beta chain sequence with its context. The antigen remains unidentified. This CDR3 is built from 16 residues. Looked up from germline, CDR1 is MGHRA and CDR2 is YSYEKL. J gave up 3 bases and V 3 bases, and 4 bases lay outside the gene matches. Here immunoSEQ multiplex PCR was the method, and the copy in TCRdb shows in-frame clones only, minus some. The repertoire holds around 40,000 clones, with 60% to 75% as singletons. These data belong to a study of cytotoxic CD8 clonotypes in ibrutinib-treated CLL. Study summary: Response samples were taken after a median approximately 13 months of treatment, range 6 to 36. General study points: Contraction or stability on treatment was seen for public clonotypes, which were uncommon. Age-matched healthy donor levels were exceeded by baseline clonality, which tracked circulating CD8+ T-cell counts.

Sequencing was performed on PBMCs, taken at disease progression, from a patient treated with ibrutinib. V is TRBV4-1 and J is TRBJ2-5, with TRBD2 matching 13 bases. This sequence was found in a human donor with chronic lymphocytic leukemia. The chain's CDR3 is CASSQEGTSGEETQYF. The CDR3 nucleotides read TGCGCCAGCAGCCAGGAGGGGACTAGCGGGGAAGAGACCCAGTACTTC.